The 2 T cell receptor beta chains in this list originate from one sample, sequenced in a study of beta chain features in type 1 diabetes. The study reverse transcribed the entire isolated RNA, so it sequenced expressed TCRB transcripts. Clones were read by immunoSEQ multiplex PCR, and TCRdb kept only the in-frame ones, dropping some. The repertoire has roughly 150,000 clones, over 6% of them found once; the top ten carry 0.5%. General study points: Shorter TCRB CDR3s, moderately but significantly so, were found in Type 1 diabetes patients in all four CD4+ subsets.

These receptors lack a known antigen. The specimen was central memory CD4+ T cells from blood. These receptors all come from a man aged 18 to 30 with type 1 diabetes.

The chain combines TRBV30 with TRBJ2-1, with 9 bases lining up with TRBD1. There are 14 residues in the CDR3. The V and J ends lost 7 bases and 4 bases, in that order; junction bases with no gene match: 8. Germline values: CDR1 GTSNPN, CDR2 SVGIG (reference sequence). Here the CDR3 reads CAFPDRGSYNEQFF. CDR3 nucleotides: TGTGCCTTCCCGGACAGGGGCAGTTACAATGAGCAGTTCTTC.

This clone was detected a few times. The DNA for the CDR3 is TGTGCCAGCAGTTACTCCGGGGGGGGCTGGGAGCAGTACTTC. Its protein product is CASSYSGGGWEQYF. The V call is TRBV6-5, the J call TRBJ2-7, with 8 bases lining up with TRBD2. With 0 bases clipped from V and 7 bases from J, the junction kept 5 bases outside the gene matches. This CDR3 is 14 amino acids long. From germline, CDR1 is MNHEY and CDR2 SVGAGI.